This TCR beta chain is drawn from a study of T-cell memory formation after mild COVID-19. Each CDR3 protein gets one entry after TCRdb re-called the 5' RACE reads with MiXCR. The table lists some 40,000 distinct CDR3 sequences, about 7.1% of them singletons. This clonotype was counted at least ten times. The CDR3 length is 14 residues. CDR1 is DFQATT and CDR2 is SNEGSKA in the germline V gene (reference sequence). Trimming cost V 3 bases and J 2 bases; bases outside gene matches: 7. Sequencing used PBMCs or a T cell subset sorted from them (not recorded which). The chain combines TRBV20-1 with TRBJ2-7; 7 bases line up with TRBD2. This receptor was identified in a young man who had mild COVID-19 (a few samples of this study predate the infection). Cell type and time point are not known. In DNA form, the CDR3 reads TGCAGTGCTAGTATCGGGGGGAAAGCCTACGAGCAGTACTTC. Protein: CSASIGGKAYEQYF.